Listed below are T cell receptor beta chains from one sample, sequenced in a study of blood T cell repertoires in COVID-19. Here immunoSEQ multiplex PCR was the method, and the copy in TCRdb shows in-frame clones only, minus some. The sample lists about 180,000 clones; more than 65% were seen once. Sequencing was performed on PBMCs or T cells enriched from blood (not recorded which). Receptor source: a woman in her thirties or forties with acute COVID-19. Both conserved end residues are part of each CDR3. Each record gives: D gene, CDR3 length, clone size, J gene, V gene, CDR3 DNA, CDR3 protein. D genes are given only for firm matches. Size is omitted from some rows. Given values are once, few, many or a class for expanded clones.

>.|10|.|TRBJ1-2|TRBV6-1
TGTGCCAGCAGTGAAACAGGCCCGCTCTTC
CASSETGPLF
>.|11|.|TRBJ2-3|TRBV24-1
TGTGCCACCAGTGATTACGGTACGCAGTATTTT
CATSDYGTQYF
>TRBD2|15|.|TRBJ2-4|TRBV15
TGTGCCACCAGCAGAGTGGCTAGCGGGAGTGGCATTCAGTACTTC
CATSRVASGSGIQYF
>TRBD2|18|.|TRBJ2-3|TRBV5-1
TGCGCCAGCAGCTTGGCCCCCACGGGGGGGAGATCGCAAGATACGCAGTATTTT
CASSLAPTGGRSQDTQYF
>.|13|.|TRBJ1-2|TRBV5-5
TGTGCCGCATGGGGCAGGGCGAAGTATGGCTACACCTTC
CAAWGRAKYGYTF
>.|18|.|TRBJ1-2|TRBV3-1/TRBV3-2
TGTGCCAGCAGCCAAGATCTAGGGGGGGGGTCTTCTAACTATGGCTACACCTTC
CASSQDLGGGSSNYGYTF
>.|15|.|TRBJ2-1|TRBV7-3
TGTGCCAGCAGCTCTGGGACTTCCCTTTACAATGAGCAGTTCTTC
CASSSGTSLYNEQFF
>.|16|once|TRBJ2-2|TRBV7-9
TGTGCCAGCAACTGGATGGCACCCAAGAGGACCGGGGAGCTGTTTTTT
CASNWMAPKRTGELFF
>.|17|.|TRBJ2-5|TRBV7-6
TGTGCCAGCAGCTTAGACGCTCGCCAGGGGATTTGGGAGACCCAGTACTTC
CASSLDARQGIWETQYF
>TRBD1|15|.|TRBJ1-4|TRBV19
TGTGCCAGTAGTATAGGAAGACAGGGAGGAGAAAAACTGTTTTTT
CASSIGRQGGEKLFF
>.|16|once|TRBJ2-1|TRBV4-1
TGCGCCAGCAGCCCTTACATTTCTAGCTCCTACAATGAGCAGTTCTTC
CASSPYISSSYNEQFF
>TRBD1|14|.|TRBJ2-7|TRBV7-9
TGTGCCAGCAGCTTAGCACAGGGGGCGGCCGAGCAGTACTTC
CASSLAQGAAEQYF
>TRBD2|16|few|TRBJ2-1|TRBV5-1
TGCGCCAGCAGCCCGGGGGGACTAGCGGGAGGCAATGAGCAGTTCTTC
CASSPGGLAGGNEQFF
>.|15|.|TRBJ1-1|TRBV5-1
TGCGCCAGCAGCTTGGCCGCCGCGGGGAACACTGAAGCTTTCTTT
CASSLAAAGNTEAFF
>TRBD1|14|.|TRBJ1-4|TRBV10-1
TGCGCCAGCAGTGGAGACAGGGAAGGTGAAAAACTGTTTTTT
CASSGDREGEKLFF
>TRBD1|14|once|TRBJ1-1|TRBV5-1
TGCGCCAGCAGCTTGGGGGACAGGAACACTGAAGCTTTCTTT
CASSLGDRNTEAFF
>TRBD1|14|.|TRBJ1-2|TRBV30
TGTGCCTGGAGACGGACAGGGCTAAACTATGGCTACACCTTC
CAWRRTGLNYGYTF
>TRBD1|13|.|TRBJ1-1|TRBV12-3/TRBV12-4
TGTGCCAGCCTGGGACAGGCGAACACTGAAGCTTTCTTT
CASLGQANTEAFF
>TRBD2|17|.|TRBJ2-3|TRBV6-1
TGTGCCAGCAGTGTTCCTAGCGGGGCCCGATACACAGATACGCAGTATTTT
CASSVPSGARYTDTQYF
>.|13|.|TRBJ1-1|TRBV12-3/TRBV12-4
TGTGCCAGCAGTTTGACCGCGGCCACTGAAGCTTTCTTT
CASSLTAATEAFF
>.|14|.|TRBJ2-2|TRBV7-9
TGTGCCAGCAGCCCTCGGGAGACCCCCGGGGAGCTGTTTTTT
CASSPRETPGELFF
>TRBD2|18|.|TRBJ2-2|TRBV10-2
TGCGCCAGCGCGGCTAGCGGGAGGGTGGGGACGAACACCGGGGAGCTGTTTTTT
CASAASGRVGTNTGELFF
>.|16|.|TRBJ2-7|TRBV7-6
TGTGCCAGCAGCGCCACTAGCAATCGGCCCTCCTACGAGCAGTACTTC
CASSATSNRPSYEQYF
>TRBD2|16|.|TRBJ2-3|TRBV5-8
TGTGCCAGCAGCCCAAGACTAGCGCCTAGCACAGATACGCAGTATTTT
CASSPRLAPSTDTQYF
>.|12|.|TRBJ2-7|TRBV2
TGTGCCAGCAGAAGACAGGAAAGGGAGCAGTACTTC
CASRRQEREQYF
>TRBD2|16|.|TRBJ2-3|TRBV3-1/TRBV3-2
TGTGCCAGCAGCCCCACACTAGCGGGGAGCACAGATACGCAGTATTTT
CASSPTLAGSTDTQYF
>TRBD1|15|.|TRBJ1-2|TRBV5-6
TGTGCCAGCAGCCTGCGACAGGGCAGTACGAGCGGCTACACCTTC
CASSLRQGSTSGYTF
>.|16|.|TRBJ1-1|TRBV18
TGTGCCAGCTCACCATCTCAGGGTTTCGAGAACACTGAAGCTTTCTTT
CASSPSQGFENTEAFF
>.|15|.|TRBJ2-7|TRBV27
TGTGCCAGCAGTTTGTCTAGTCCTACATTCTACGAGCAGTACTTC
CASSLSSPTFYEQYF
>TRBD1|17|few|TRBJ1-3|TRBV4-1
TGCGCCAGCAGCCAAAATCCGACAGGGGGCTCTGGAAACACCATATATTTT
CASSQNPTGGSGNTIYF
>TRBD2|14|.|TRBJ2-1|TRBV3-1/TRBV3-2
TGTGCCAGCAGCCAAGGGACTAGCCCGGGTGAGCAGTTCTTC
CASSQGTSPGEQFF
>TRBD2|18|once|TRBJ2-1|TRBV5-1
TGCGCCAGCAGCTTGGCCGTGGCTAGCGGGAAGAATTACAATGAGCAGTTCTTC
CASSLAVASGKNYNEQFF
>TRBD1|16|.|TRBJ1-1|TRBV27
TGTGCCAGCAGCGTGGGACAGGGAAAAGGGTACACTGAAGCTTTCTTT
CASSVGQGKGYTEAFF
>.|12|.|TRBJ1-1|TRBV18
TGTGCCAGCCTGGACAGAACCACTGAAGCTTTCTTT
CASLDRTTEAFF
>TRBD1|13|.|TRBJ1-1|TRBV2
TGTGCCAGCAGAGGACAGGGGAGGACTGAAGCTTTCTTT
CASRGQGRTEAFF
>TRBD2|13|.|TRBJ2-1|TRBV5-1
TGCGCCAGCAGCCCAACTAGCGACAATGAGCAGTTCTTC
CASSPTSDNEQFF